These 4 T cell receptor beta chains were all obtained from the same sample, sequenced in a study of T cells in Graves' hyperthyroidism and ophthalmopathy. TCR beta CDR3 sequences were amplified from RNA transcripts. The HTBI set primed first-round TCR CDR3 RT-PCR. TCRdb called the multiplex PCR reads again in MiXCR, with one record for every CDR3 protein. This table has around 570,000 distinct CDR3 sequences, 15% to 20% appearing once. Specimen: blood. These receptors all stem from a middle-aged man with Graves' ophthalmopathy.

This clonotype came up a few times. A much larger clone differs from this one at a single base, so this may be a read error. This chain's CDR3 is CASSHDGNQPQHF. CDR3 DNA: TGTGCCAGCAGTCACGACGGCAATCAGCCCCAGCATTTT. This chain connects TRBV2 to TRBJ1-5; D is unresolved. The germline gives CDR1 SNHLY, CDR2 FYNNEI. Trimming removed 5 bases from V and 2 bases from J, with 7 bases in between. This CDR3 spans 13 amino acids.

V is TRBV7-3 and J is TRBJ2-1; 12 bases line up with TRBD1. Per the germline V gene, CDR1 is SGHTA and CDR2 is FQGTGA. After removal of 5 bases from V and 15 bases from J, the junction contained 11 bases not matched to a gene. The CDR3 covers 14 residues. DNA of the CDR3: TGTGCCAGCAGCACACCGGGACAGGGGGCATTTCGGTTCTTC. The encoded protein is CASSTPGQGAFRFF.

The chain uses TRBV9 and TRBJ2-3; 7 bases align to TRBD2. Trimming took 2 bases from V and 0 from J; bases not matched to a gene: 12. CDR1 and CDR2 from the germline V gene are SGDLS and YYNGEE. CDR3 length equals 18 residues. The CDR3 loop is CASSVPGTTGFSTDTQYF. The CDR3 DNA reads TGTGCCAGCAGCGTGCCTGGGACTACTGGGTTTAGCACAGATACGCAGTATTTT.

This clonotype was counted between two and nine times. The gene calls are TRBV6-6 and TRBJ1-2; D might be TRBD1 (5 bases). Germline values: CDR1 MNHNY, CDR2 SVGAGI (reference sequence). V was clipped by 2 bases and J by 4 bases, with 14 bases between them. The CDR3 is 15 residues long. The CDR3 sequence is CASSYSHQGSYGYTF. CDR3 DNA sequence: TGTGCCAGCAGTTACAGCCACCAGGGCAGCTATGGCTACACCTTC.